This TCR beta chain was observed in a study of cytomegalovirus exposure and HLA in healthy donors. Study-level points and caveats: TCR beta V- and J-gene trimming was later associated with a missense DCLRE1C variant. In a later analysis, most CMV-associated TCR beta chains appeared HLA-restricted.

Germline assignment: CDR1 SGHRS and CDR2 YFSETQ. Trimming cost V 3 bases and J 7 bases; bases outside gene matches: 12. The CDR3 runs to 15 residues. About this clone: Its target is unknown.

The PCR employed 60 Vbeta primers together with 13 Jbeta primers. TCRdb keeps only in-frame clones here, not all; method: immunoSEQ multiplex PCR. This sample carries 150,000 to 200,000 clones, about three quarters of them seen once, and the ten largest clones take approximately 1.6%. V usage is TRBV5-1 and J usage is TRBJ1-2; 7 positions match TRBD1. Input material: PBMCs. The clonotype comes from a girl aged 5-17 years in good health and CMV-seronegative. CDR3 DNA: TGCGCCAGCAGCTCGGTGACAGGGCCGGCCCGTGGCTACACCTTC. Amino acids: CASSSVTGPARGYTF.